The 16 T cell receptor beta chains presented below share a single source sample, sequenced in a study of cytomegalovirus exposure and HLA in healthy donors. Primers: 60 Vbeta forward and 13 Jbeta reverse. Generated by immunoSEQ multiplex PCR, the TCRdb table keeps only in-frame clones and is missing some. The sample lists roughly 120,000 clones, roughly 82% occurring once. Material for sequencing was PBMCs. The receptors come from a male donor in good health and CMV-seropositive.

This clone was observed a handful of times. The chain has TRBV7-2 and TRBJ2-5; D is possibly TRBD1 (6 bases). V lost 1 base, J lost 4 bases, and 7 bases lay in between. The CDR3 totals 13 residues. Germline V gene data show CDR1 as SGHTA and CDR2 as FQGNSA. The CDR3, as DNA: TGTGCCAGCAGCTTAGTAGGGGGAGAGACCCAGTACTTC. Translating gives CASSLVGGETQYF.

The gene calls are TRBV20-1 and TRBJ2-5; no definite D call. This CDR3 spans 11 amino acids. CDR1 DFQATT and CDR2 SNEGSKA come from the germline V gene (reference sequence). Trimming took 1 base from V and 5 from J, leaving 5 bases between them. CDR3 loop: CSARVRETQYF. The CDR3, as DNA: TGCAGTGCTAGAGTTCGGGAGACCCAGTACTTC.

V is TRBV7-9 and J is TRBJ2-7; a possible D gene is TRBD1 (5 bases). Germline CDR1 and CDR2: SEHNR and FQNEAQ (reference sequence). CDR3 size: 12 residues. V shed 5 bases and J shed 3 bases, with 8 bases lying between them. This chain's CDR3 is CASSTGYYEQYF. CDR3 nucleotides: TGTGCCAGCAGCACAGGATACTACGAGCAGTACTTC. Combining the CDR3 with reference TRBV7-9 and TRBJ2-7 gives the whole variable domain DTGVSQNPRHKITKRGQNVTFRCDPISEHNRLYWYRQTLGQGPEFLTYFQNEAQLEKSRLLSDRFSAERPKGSFSTLEIQRTEQGDSAMYLCASSTGYYEQYFGPGTRLTVT.

V is TRBV7-3 and J is TRBJ2-2; TRBD1 might be the D (5 bases). The CDR3 is 15 residues long. Germline CDR1 reads SGHTA; CDR2 reads FQGTGA. The ends were cut back, 5 bases at V and 0 bases at J, with 10 bases in the middle. The CDR3 region has the DNA TGTGCCAGCAGCCTACAGGCCTCGAACACCGGGGAGCTGTTTTTT. Its protein is CASSLQASNTGELFF.

This clone was counted a single time. This rearrangement joins TRBV14 to TRBJ2-5; TRBD2 matches at 8 bases. Germline assignment: CDR1 SGHDN and CDR2 FVKESK. The trim removed 3 bases at V and 7 bases at J, leaving 10 bases unmatched. CDR3 length equals 15 residues. In DNA form, the CDR3 reads TGTGCCAGCAGCCAGACCGGGACTAGTATTCGGACCCAGTACTTC. It encodes CASSQTGTSIRTQYF.

V and J are TRBV7-2 and TRBJ2-1, with 14 bases that match TRBD2. V was clipped by 0 bases and J by 8 bases; unmatched bases: 6. The germline V gene encodes CDR1 SGHTA and CDR2 FQGNSA. This CDR3 contains 17 residues. The CDR3 bases are TGTGCCAGCAGCTTAGCCCGGACTAGCGGGAGGAGAGATGAGCAGTTCTTC. Amino acids: CASSLARTSGRRDEQFF.

The V gene is TRBV18, the J gene TRBJ2-7; 7 bases are shared with TRBD1. The germline V gene has CDR1 KGHSH and CDR2 LQKENI. The CDR3 is 13 residues long. Germline trimming cut 6 bases from V and 4 bases from J; bases unmatched to any gene: 6. The CDR3 reads CASSSGTAYEQYF. In DNA, the CDR3 is TGTGCCAGCTCGTCCGGGACAGCTTACGAGCAGTACTTC.

V usage is TRBV9 and J usage is TRBJ1-2; 7 bases align to TRBD1. The V gene's germline CDR1 is SGDLS and CDR2 YYNGEE. V lost 2 bases and J lost 5; bases outside the gene matches: 3. CDR3 length equals 13 residues. In DNA form, the CDR3 reads TGTGCCAGCAGCGTCGGACAGGAGTATGGCTACACCTTC. Translation: CASSVGQEYGYTF.

This chain uses TRBV30 with TRBJ1-5; TRBD1 agrees at 8 bases. This CDR3 is 13 amino acids long. Losses at the gene ends were 3 bases for V and 6 bases for J; bases not matched to a gene: 4. CDR1 and CDR2 (germline): GTSNPN, SVGIG (reference sequence). The CDR3 protein is CAWRDRVSQPQHF. Written as DNA, the CDR3 is TGTGCCTGGAGGGACAGGGTCAGTCAGCCCCAGCATTTT.

This clone was counted between two and nine times. A junction boundary mismatches the germline segment, possibly from a read error. The chain links TRBV28 to TRBJ2-6, with TRBD1 matching 8 bases. Germline loops: CDR1 MDHEN, CDR2 SYDVKM. The CDR3 consists of 14 residues. DNA of the CDR3: TGTGCCAGCTCGCAGGGGGCTGGGGCCAACGGCCTGACTTTC. It codes for CASSQGAGANGLTF.

A single count supports this clone. V gene TRBV5-1 combines with J gene TRBJ1-1; 9 bases fit TRBD1. This CDR3 region has 15 residues. CDR1 is SGHRS, CDR2 YFSETQ, per germline. The V segment lost 4 bases and the J segment 4 bases; nucleotides outside the gene matches: 8. The CDR3 DNA sequence: TGCGCCAGCAGCCCCGGGACAGGGTCGGGCACTGAAGCTTTCTTT. Residues: CASSPGTGSGTEAFF.

This sequence joins TRBV19 and TRBJ1-1; no clear D. The ends were cut back, 3 bases at V and 1 base at J, with 9 bases in the middle. Per the germline V gene, CDR1 is LNHDA and CDR2 is SQIVND (reference sequence). The CDR3 has 14 residues. CDR3 bases: TGTGCCAGTAGTATCGTGGCAGGGAACACTGAAGCTTTCTTT. Protein: CASSIVAGNTEAFF. The whole variable domain, remainder taken from reference TRBV19 and TRBJ1-1, is DGGITQSPKYLFRKEGQNVTLSCEQNLNHDAMYWYRQDPGQGLRLIYYSQIVNDFQKGDIAEGYSVSREKKESFPLTVTSAQKNPTAFYLCASSIVAGNTEAFFGQGTRLTVV.

Remarks on this clone: One end of the junction fails to match germline, which may point to a read error. Other DNA sequences in the sample encode the same CDR3. This chain joins TRBV14 and TRBJ2-1; 7 nucleotides align to TRBD2. This CDR3 is 17 amino acids long. Per germline, CDR1 SGHDN and CDR2 FVKESK. The CDR3 here is CASSQENNGGTYNEQFF. As DNA, the CDR3 is TGTGCCAGCAGTCAAGAAAACAACGGGGGGACCTACAATGAGCAGTTCTTC.

This chain joins TRBV28 and TRBJ1-1, with D perhaps TRBD1 (6 bases). The CDR3 contains 15 residues. CDR1 and CDR2 (germline): MDHEN, SYDVKM. Trimming took 4 bases from V and 0 from J, leaving 12 bases between them. The chain's CDR3 is CASSSGGRVNTEAFF. CDR3 bases: TGTGCCAGCAGTTCTGGGGGCAGGGTGAACACTGAAGCTTTCTTT.

This clone was recorded only once. The V and J genes are TRBV7-9 and TRBJ1-6, with D maybe TRBD1 (6 bases). The CDR3 runs to 16 residues. V was pared by 5 bases and J by 5 bases, with 16 bases between. Germline assignment: CDR1 SEHNR and CDR2 FQNEAQ (reference sequence). This CDR3 is CASSGTNQGNNSPLHF. CDR3 coding DNA: TGTGCCAGCAGCGGGACCAATCAGGGGAATAATTCACCCCTCCACTTT. Based on the CDR3 plus reference TRBV7-9 and TRBJ1-6, the full variable domain is DTGVSQNPRHKITKRGQNVTFRCDPISEHNRLYWYRQTLGQGPEFLTYFQNEAQLEKSRLLSDRFSAERPKGSFSTLEIQRTEQGDSAMYLCASSGTNQGNNSPLHFGNGTRLTVT.

On this clone itself: One junction end disagrees with the germline gene, perhaps due to a read error. CDR3 protein: CASSLGLAGGTDTQYF. Written as DNA, the CDR3 is TGTGCTAGCAGCTTAGGACTAGCGGGAGGCACAGATACGCAGTATTTT. The chain is built from TRBV7-7 and TRBJ2-3, with 13 positions matching TRBD2. The CDR3 spans 16 residues. From germline, CDR1 is SSHAT and CDR2 FNYEAQ (reference sequence).